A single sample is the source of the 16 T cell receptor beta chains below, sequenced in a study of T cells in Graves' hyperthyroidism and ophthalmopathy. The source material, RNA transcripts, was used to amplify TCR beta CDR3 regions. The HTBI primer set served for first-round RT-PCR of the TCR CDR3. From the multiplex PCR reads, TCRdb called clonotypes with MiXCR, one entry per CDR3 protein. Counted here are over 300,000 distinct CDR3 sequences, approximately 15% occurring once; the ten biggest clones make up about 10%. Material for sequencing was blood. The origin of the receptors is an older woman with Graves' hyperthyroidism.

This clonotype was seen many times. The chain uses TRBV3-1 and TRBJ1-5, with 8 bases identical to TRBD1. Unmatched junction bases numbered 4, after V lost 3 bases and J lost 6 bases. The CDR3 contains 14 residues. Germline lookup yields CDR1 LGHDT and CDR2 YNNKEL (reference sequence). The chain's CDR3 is CASSQDRAGQPQHF. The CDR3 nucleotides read TGTGCCAGCAGCCAGGACAGGGCTGGTCAGCCCCAGCATTTT.

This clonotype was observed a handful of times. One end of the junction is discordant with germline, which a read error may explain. The CDR3 DNA is TGTGCCAGCAGCTTAGCGGGGCTAGCGGGCCCCCCCTACAATGAGCGGTTCTTC. Protein: CASSLAGLAGPPYNERFF. V and J are TRBV11-2 and TRBJ2-1; 8 positions match TRBD2. Germline loops: CDR1 SGHAT, CDR2 FQNNGV. This CDR3 has 18 residues.

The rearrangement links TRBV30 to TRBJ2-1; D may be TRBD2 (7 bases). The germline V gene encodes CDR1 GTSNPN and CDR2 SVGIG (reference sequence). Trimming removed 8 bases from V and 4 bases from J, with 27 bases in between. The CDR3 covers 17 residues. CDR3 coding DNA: TGTGCCACGGAGGGGGGGGTGAGTCTAACCCCGTACAATGAGCAGTTCTTC. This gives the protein CATEGGVSLTPYNEQFF.

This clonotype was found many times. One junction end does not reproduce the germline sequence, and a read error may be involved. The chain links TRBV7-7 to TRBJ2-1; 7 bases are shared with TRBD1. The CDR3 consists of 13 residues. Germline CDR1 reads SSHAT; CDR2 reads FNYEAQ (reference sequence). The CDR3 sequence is CASSFGTANEQFF. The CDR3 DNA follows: TGTGCTAGCAGCTTCGGGACAGCCAATGAGCAGTTCTTC.

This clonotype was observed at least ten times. Written as DNA, the CDR3 is TGTGCCAGCAAGTTACTTGGGGAGCAGTTCTTC. Translating it yields CASKLLGEQFF. This sequence joins TRBV11-3 and TRBJ2-1, with D unclear. Germline V gene lookup returns CDR1 SGHNT and CDR2 YENEEA. This CDR3 is 11 amino acids long. Trimming removed 7 bases at V and 10 bases at J, with 11 bases between.

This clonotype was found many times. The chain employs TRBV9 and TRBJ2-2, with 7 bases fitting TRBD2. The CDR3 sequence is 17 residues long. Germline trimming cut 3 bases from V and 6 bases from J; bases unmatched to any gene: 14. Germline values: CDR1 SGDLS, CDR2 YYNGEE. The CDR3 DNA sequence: TGTGCCAGCAGCGGAAGAAGATGGGGGAGGGGTCCCGGGGAGCTGTTTTTT. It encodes CASSGRRWGRGPGELFF.

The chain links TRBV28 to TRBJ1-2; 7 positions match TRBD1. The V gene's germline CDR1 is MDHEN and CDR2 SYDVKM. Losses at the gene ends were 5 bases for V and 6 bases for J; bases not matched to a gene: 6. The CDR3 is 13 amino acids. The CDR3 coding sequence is TGTGCCAGCAGTATGGGGCAGGGGGATGGCTACACCTTC. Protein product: CASSMGQGDGYTF.

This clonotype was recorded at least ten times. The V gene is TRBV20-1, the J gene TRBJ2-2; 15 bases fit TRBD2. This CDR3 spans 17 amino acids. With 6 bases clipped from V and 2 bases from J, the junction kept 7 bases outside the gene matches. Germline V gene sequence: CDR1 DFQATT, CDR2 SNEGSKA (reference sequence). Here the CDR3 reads CSASPGLAGGNTGELFF. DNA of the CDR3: TGCAGTGCCAGCCCGGGACTAGCGGGAGGTAACACCGGGGAGCTGTTTTTT.

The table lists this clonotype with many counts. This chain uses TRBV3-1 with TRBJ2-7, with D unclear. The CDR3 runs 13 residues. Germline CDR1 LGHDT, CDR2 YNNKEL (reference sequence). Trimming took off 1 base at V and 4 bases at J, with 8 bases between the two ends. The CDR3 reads CASSQGIVYEQYF. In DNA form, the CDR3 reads TGTGCCAGCAGCCAAGGAATCGTTTACGAGCAGTACTTC.

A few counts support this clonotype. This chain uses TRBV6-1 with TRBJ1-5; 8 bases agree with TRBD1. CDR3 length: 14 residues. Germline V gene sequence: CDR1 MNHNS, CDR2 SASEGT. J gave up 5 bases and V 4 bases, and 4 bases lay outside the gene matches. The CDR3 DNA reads TGTGCCAGCAGTGCGGACAGGGTGCATCAGCCCCAGCATTTT. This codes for CASSADRVHQPQHF.

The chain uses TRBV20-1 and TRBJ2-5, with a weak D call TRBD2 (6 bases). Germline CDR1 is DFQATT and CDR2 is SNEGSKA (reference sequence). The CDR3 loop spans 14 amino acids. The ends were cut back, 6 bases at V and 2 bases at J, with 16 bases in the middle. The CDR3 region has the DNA TGCAGTGCCAGCAGCTTAGCGGATCAAGAGACCCAGTACTTC. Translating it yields CSASSLADQETQYF.

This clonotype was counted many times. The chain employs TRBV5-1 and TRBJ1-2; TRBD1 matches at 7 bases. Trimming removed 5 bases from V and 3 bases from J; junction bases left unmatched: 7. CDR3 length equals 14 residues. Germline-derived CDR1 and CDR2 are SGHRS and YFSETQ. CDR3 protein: CASRQTGSDYGYTF. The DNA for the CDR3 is TGCGCCAGCAGACAGACAGGGTCGGACTATGGCTACACCTTC.

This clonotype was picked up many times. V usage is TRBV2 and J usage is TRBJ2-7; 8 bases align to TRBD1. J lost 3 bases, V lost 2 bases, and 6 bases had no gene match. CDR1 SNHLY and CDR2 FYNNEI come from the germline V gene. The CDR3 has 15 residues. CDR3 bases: TGTGCCAGCAGTGAATGGGACAGGTCGAGCTACGAGCAGTACTTC. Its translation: CASSEWDRSSYEQYF.

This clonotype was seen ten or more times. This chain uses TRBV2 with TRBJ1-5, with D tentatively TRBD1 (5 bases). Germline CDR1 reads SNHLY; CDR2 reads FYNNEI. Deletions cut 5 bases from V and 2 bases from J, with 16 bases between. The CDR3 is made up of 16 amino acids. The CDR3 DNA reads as TGTGCCAGCAGTCGGGGCCCGGTGGGGGGCAATCAGCCCCAGCATTTT. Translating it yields CASSRGPVGGNQPQHF.

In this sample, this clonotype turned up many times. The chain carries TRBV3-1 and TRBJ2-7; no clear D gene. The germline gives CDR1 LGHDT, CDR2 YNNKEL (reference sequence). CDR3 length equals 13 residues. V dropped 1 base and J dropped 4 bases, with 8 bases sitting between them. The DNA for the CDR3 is TGTGCCAGCAGCCAAGTCACTATATACGAGCAGTACTTC. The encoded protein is CASSQVTIYEQYF.

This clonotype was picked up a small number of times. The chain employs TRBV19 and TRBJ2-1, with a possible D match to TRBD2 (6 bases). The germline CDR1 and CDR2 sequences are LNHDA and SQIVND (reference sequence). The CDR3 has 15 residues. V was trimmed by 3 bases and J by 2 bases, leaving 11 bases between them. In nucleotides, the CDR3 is TGTGCCAGTAGTATGGGTAGCGGCCCCTACAATGAGCAGTTCTTC. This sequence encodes CASSMGSGPYNEQFF.